The 9 T cell receptor beta chains in this list originate from one sample, sequenced in a study of blood T cell repertoires in COVID-19. Assay: immunoSEQ multiplex PCR; the TCRdb copy retains only in-frame clones and omits some. The table includes about 170,000 clones, 86% detected once. The sequenced sample consisted of peripheral blood. The source is an older woman with COVID-19, enrolled during active disease.

V gene TRBV24-1 combines with J gene TRBJ1-2; weak D call: TRBD1 (5 bases). V was pared by 9 bases and J by 1 base, with 26 bases between. Germline V gene sequence: CDR1 KGHDR, CDR2 SFDVKD. The CDR3 runs 18 residues. Here the CDR3 DNA reads TGTGCCACCGCCGGGGGGGGACGGAAAGGCCCCGTTAACTATGGCTACACCTTC. Translated, it gives CATAGGGRKGPVNYGYTF.

This clone was seen more than once but under ten times. V is TRBV24-1 and J is TRBJ1-3, with 7 bases lining up with TRBD1. This CDR3 region has 14 residues. After removal of 3 bases from V and 4 bases from J, the junction contained 2 bases not matched to a gene. Germline assignment: CDR1 KGHDR and CDR2 SFDVKD. In nucleotides, the CDR3 is TGTGCCACCAGTGATACAGGGGTCGGAAACACCATATATTTT. Protein sequence: CATSDTGVGNTIYF.

The V and J genes are TRBV6-2 or TRBV6-3 and TRBJ2-1; unclear D gene. Trimming shortened V by 4 bases and J by 0 bases, and 7 bases separated the two germline ends. Germline CDR1 is MNHEY and CDR2 is SVGEGT. The CDR3 runs to 14 residues. The CDR3 here is CASSLFISYNEQFF. The CDR3 bases are TGTGCCAGCAGTTTGTTCATCTCCTACAATGAGCAGTTCTTC.

The chain links TRBV5-6 to TRBJ2-7; 11 positions agree with TRBD1. The germline V gene encodes CDR1 SGHDT and CDR2 YYEEEE. This CDR3 has 17 amino acids. Germline trimming cut 4 bases from V and 2 bases from J; bases unmatched to any gene: 11. The DNA of the CDR3 is TGTGCCAGCAGCCCCCGATGGAGGACAGGGGGCCCCTACGAGCAGTACTTC. Protein: CASSPRWRTGGPYEQYF.

V gene TRBV9 combines with J gene TRBJ2-7; D possibly corresponds to TRBD2 (6 bases). Germline V gene sequence: CDR1 SGDLS, CDR2 YYNGEE. Trimming left V 0 bases short and J 5 bases short, with 9 bases between. The CDR3 has 13 residues. This CDR3 is CASSVAGAHEQYF. The CDR3 DNA follows: TGTGCCAGCAGCGTAGCGGGAGCCCACGAGCAGTACTTC.

V and J are TRBV4-2 and TRBJ1-5, with D maybe TRBD1 (5 bases). CDR1 is LGHNA and CDR2 is YNFKEQ in the germline V gene. The V and J ends lost 0 bases and 5 bases respectively, with 8 bases between them. The CDR3 has 14 amino acids. The CDR3 sequence: CASSQDGAHQPQHF. CDR3 nucleotides: TGTGCCAGCAGCCAAGATGGGGCCCATCAGCCCCAGCATTTT.

The rearrangement uses TRBV30 and TRBJ2-3; D uncertain. CDR1 is GTSNPN and CDR2 is SVGIG in the germline V gene (reference sequence). The CDR3 loop spans 14 amino acids. Trimming left V 2 bases short and J 3 bases short, with 12 bases between. CDR3 sequence: CAWSPPKVTDTQYF. The CDR3 DNA follows: TGTGCCTGGAGTCCTCCTAAAGTAACAGATACGCAGTATTTT. Full variable domain (missing parts from reference TRBV30 and TRBJ2-3): SQTIHQWPATLVQPVGSPLSLECTVEGTSNPNLYWYRQAAGRGLQLLFYSVGIGQISSEVPQNLSASRPQDRQFILSSKKLLLSDSGFYLCAWSPPKVTDTQYFGPGTRLTVL.

The chain recombines TRBV9 with TRBJ2-2, with 8 bases identical to TRBD2. The CDR3 extends over 17 amino acids. V shed 3 bases, J shed 6 bases, and the junction held 13 bases outside the gene matches. The germline CDR1 and CDR2 sequences are SGDLS and YYNGEE. The CDR3: CASSALRGAQAAGELFF. For the CDR3, the DNA is TGTGCCAGCAGCGCTCTGCGGGGGGCCCAGGCGGCCGGGGAGCTGTTTTTT.

The V call is TRBV10-3, the J call TRBJ2-7; 7 nucleotides agree with TRBD1. The CDR3 consists of 15 residues. Germline CDR1 ENHRY, CDR2 SYGVKD. The V segment lost 2 bases and the J segment 3 bases; nucleotides outside the gene matches: 7. CDR3 in amino acids: CAISETRTGRYEQYF. CDR3 bases: TGTGCCATCAGTGAGACCCGGACAGGCCGCTACGAGCAGTACTTC.